This TCR beta chain stems from a study of cytomegalovirus exposure and HLA in healthy donors. PCR was performed using 60 Vbeta and 13 Jbeta primers. This table comes from immunoSEQ multiplex PCR, and its TCRdb copy is limited to in-frame clones, with some not included. Among 120,000 or so clones listed, more than 65% were seen once. A word on this clone: What it recognizes is unknown.

Broader study findings: For most TCR beta V segments, an earlier analysis put the productive rate at about 87% or about 30% of the time.

After removal of 5 bases from V and 2 bases from J, the junction contained 7 bases not matched to a gene. The CDR3 spans 16 residues. Per the germline V gene, CDR1 is MDHEN and CDR2 is SYDVKM. Material: PBMCs. The TCR originated in a young man in good health and CMV-seropositive. The chain uses TRBV28 and TRBJ1-5; 9 bases line up with TRBD1. CDR3 sequence: CASSRGQGLGNQPQHF. The DNA for the CDR3 is TGTGCCAGCAGTCGCGGACAGGGGTTGGGCAATCAGCCCCAGCATTTT. Looking up the rest from reference TRBV28 and TRBJ1-5 gives the full variable domain: DVKVTQSSRYLVKRTGEKVFLECVQDMDHENMFWYRQDPGLGLRLIYFSYDVKMKEKGDIPEGYSVSREKKERFSLILESASTNQTSMYLCASSRGQGLGNQPQHFGDGTRLSIL.